Each of the 16 T cell receptor beta chains below was sequenced from the same sample in a study of CD8+ T cells in alopecia areata. Sequencing relied on a cDNA template that was reverse transcribed from extracted RNA. The assay was immunoSEQ multiplex PCR, and TCRdb's table has in-frame clones only and misses some. The sample has more than 110,000 clones; roughly 80% are singletons. Treatment in this sample: oral pan-JAK inhibitor, 5-10 mg twice daily. The input for sequencing was CD8+ T cells sorted from blood, taken at week 4, from a patient treated with tofacitinib. All receptors come from a human donor with alopecia areata.

The table lists this clone with a few counts. This chain links TRBV4-1 with TRBJ2-1, with TRBD2 matching 8 bases. This CDR3 spans 15 amino acids. Germline CDR1 and CDR2: MGHRA and YSYEKL. V gave up 4 bases and J gave up 4 bases; unmatched junction bases: 6. The CDR3 DNA follows: TGCGCCAGCAGCCGCCGGACTAGCCCTTACAATGAGCAGTTCTTC. Translation gives CASSRRTSPYNEQFF.

The DNA of the CDR3 is TGCGCCAGCAGCCAAGAGGGGCACGAGCAGTACTTC. Its translation: CASSQEGHEQYF. This chain joins TRBV4-1 and TRBJ2-7; a possible D gene is TRBD1 (5 bases). Germline lookup yields CDR1 MGHRA and CDR2 YSYEKL. This CDR3 comprises 12 residues. V shed 0 bases and J shed 5 bases, with 5 bases lying between them.

V is TRBV5-1 and J is TRBJ2-7; no definite D call. V gave up 2 bases and J gave up 3 bases, with 12 bases separating them. This CDR3 is built from 14 residues. Germline V gene sequence: CDR1 SGHRS, CDR2 YFSETQ. CDR3 protein: CASSFGKLDYEQYF. The DNA of the CDR3 is TGCGCCAGCAGCTTTGGGAAACTGGACTACGAGCAGTACTTC.

The CDR3 DNA follows: TGTGCCAGCAGCTCAAACACAGGAGACTACGAGCAGTACTTC. Protein sequence: CASSSNTGDYEQYF. V gene TRBV7-8 combines with J gene TRBJ2-7; tentative D call: TRBD1 (5 bases). Trimming took 4 bases from V and 3 from J, leaving 13 bases between them. Germline CDR1 reads SGHVS; CDR2 reads FQNEAQ. The CDR3 has 14 amino acids.

The chain uses TRBV27 and TRBJ2-1; D possibly matches TRBD1 or TRBD2 (6 bases each). Germline CDR1 reads MNHEY; CDR2 reads SMNVEV (reference sequence). CDR3 length: 14 amino acids. The V end lost 6 bases, the J end lost 5 bases, and 14 bases lay between the germline ends. CDR3 nucleotide sequence: TGTGCCAGCAGCGGAGGGGGGCCTAACAATGAGCAGTTCTTC. It encodes CASSGGGPNNEQFF.

The gene calls are TRBV27 and TRBJ1-5, with D tentatively TRBD1 (6 bases). Germline CDR1 and CDR2: MNHEY and SMNVEV (reference sequence). This CDR3 contains 15 residues. With 2 bases removed from V and 3 bases from J, the gap between germline ends came to 11 bases. The CDR3 nucleotides are TGTGCCAGCAGTTTAGGCAGGGGAAACAATCAGCCCCAGCATTTT. Amino acid sequence: CASSLGRGNNQPQHF.

The genes are TRBV29-1 and TRBJ2-7, with 11 nucleotides matching TRBD1. The CDR3 is 12 residues long. V lost 6 bases and J lost 11; bases outside the gene matches: 9. Germline V gene sequence: CDR1 SQVTM, CDR2 ANQGSEA. The CDR3 reads CSVFPGTGGEYF. Here the CDR3 DNA reads TGCAGCGTCTTTCCCGGGACAGGGGGGGAGTACTTC.

The chain employs TRBV2 and TRBJ2-5; the match to TRBD2 covers 9 bases. Germline CDR1 is SNHLY and CDR2 is FYNNEI. The CDR3 runs 17 residues. V shed 10 bases and J 3 bases; nucleotides not matched to a gene: 18. The DNA of the CDR3 is TGTGCCATTGGGGGAACTAGCGGGTATGAAGAGGAAGAGACCCAGTACTTC. Residues: CAIGGTSGYEEEETQYF.

This chain uses TRBV2 with TRBJ2-2, with 12 bases fitting TRBD1. The CDR3 extends over 18 amino acids. Germline V gene sequence: CDR1 SNHLY, CDR2 FYNNEI. With 4 bases clipped from V and 4 bases from J, the junction kept 10 bases outside the gene matches. The CDR3 reads CASSGSRDRGPGTGELFF. DNA of the CDR3: TGTGCCAGCAGTGGGTCCCGGGACAGGGGGCCGGGCACCGGGGAGCTGTTTTTT.

The chain links TRBV7-9 to TRBJ2-3; D may correspond to TRBD1 or TRBD2 (5 bases each). This CDR3 has 18 residues. V lost 0 bases to trimming and J lost 2 bases, with 18 bases between them. Per germline, CDR1 SEHNR and CDR2 FQNEAQ (reference sequence). The CDR3 nucleotides are TGTGCCAGCAGCTTAGCGCTTCGGGGACGGAAGTTCACAGATACGCAGTATTTT. Translation gives CASSLALRGRKFTDTQYF.

This clone was seen only a few times. The chain links TRBV6-6 to TRBJ1-1; the D gene is possibly TRBD1 (5 bases). This CDR3 has 12 residues. Between the trimmed V and J ends, which lost 10 bases and 1 base, there was a span of 10 bases. The germline CDR1 and CDR2 sequences are MNHNY and SVGAGI (reference sequence). The CDR3 DNA sequence: TGTGCCACGGACAACCCGAACACTGAAGCTTTCTTT. It specifies CATDNPNTEAFF.

The chain has TRBV5-1 and TRBJ2-7; D unresolved. From germline, CDR1 is SGHRS and CDR2 YFSETQ. The CDR3 covers 13 residues. Trimming stripped 1 base from V and 2 bases from J, with 7 bases between. CDR3 nucleotide sequence: TGCGCCAGCAGCTTGTCCTCCCCCTACGAGCAGTACTTC. It encodes CASSLSSPYEQYF.

This chain uses TRBV6-5 with TRBJ1-4; D unclear. V shed 2 bases and J shed 0 bases, with 10 bases lying between them. The CDR3 is 16 residues long. Germline V CDR1 and CDR2: MNHEY, SVGAGI. DNA of the CDR3: TGTGCCAGCAGTTACAGCGGCAGTGCAACTAATGAAAAACTGTTTTTT. It specifies CASSYSGSATNEKLFF.

The CDR3 nucleotides are TGTGCCAGCAGCAGGACTCACCATCGTAACACCGGGGAGCTGTTTTTT. As protein: CASSRTHHRNTGELFF. This chain uses TRBV6-6 with TRBJ2-2; possible D gene TRBD2, 5 bases. The V end was cut by 6 bases, the J end by 2 bases, with 16 bases between. The CDR3 loop spans 16 amino acids. The germline V gene has CDR1 MNHNY and CDR2 SVGAGI (reference sequence).

The rearrangement links TRBV7-9 to TRBJ2-3; 10 bases line up with TRBD2. The CDR3 sequence is 16 residues long. After removal of 5 bases from V and 5 bases from J, the junction contained 10 bases not matched to a gene. From germline, CDR1 is SEHNR and CDR2 FQNEAQ (reference sequence). The CDR3 DNA is TGTGCCAGCAGCCCGGAAGCGGGGGGGCAATTAGATACGCAGTATTTT. It yields the protein CASSPEAGGQLDTQYF.

V and J are TRBV30 and TRBJ1-5; D might be TRBD1 (5 bases). The CDR3 runs 14 residues. Germline assignment: CDR1 GTSNPN and CDR2 SVGIG (reference sequence). Trimming took 4 bases from V and 2 from J, leaving 12 bases between them. CDR3 nucleotide sequence: TGTGCCTGGACTACGGGGGACGGCAATCAGCCCCAGCATTTT. Its protein is CAWTTGDGNQPQHF.